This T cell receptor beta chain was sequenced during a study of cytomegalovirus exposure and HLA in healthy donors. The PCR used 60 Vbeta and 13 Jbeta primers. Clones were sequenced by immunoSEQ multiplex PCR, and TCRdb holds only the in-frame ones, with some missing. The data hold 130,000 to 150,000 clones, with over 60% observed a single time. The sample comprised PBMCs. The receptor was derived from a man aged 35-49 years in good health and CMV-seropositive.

CDR3 region: CASSSASAGNTIYF. The CDR3 DNA follows: TGTGCCAGTAGTAGTGCATCGGCTGGAAACACCATATATTTT. V gene TRBV19 combines with J gene TRBJ1-3; no clear D gene. This CDR3 has 14 residues. The V end lost 4 bases, the J end lost 2 bases, and 9 bases lay between the germline ends. Germline V lookup: CDR1 LNHDA, CDR2 SQIVND (reference sequence).